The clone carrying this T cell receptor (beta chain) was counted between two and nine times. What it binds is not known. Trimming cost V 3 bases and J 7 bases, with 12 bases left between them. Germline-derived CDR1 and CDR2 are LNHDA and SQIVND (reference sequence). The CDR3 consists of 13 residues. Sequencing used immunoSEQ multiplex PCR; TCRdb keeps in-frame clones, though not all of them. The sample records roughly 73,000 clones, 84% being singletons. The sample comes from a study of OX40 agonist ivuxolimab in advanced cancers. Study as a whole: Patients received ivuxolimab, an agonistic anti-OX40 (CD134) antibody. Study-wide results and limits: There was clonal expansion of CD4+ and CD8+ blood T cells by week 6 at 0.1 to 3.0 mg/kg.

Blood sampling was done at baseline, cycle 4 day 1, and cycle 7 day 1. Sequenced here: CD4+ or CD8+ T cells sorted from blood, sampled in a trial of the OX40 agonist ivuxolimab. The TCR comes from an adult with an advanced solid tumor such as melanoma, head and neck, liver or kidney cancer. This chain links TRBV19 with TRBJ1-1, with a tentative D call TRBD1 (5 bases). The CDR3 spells CASSIGQGGEAFF. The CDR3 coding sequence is TGTGCCAGTAGTATTGGGCAGGGAGGTGAAGCTTTCTTT.